The source of this T cell receptor (beta chain) is a study of CD4 T cells in relation to SARS-CoV-2 and coronaviruses. Across the study: The negative reference was HIV-1 Nef peptide pool or peptide-free culture.

Before the COVID-19 pandemic, during about 2010-2018, CD4+ T cells were taken from unexposed donors. CD4+ T cells were isolated from the cells after around eleven days of culture. Regarding this clone: Its target is unknown.

V lost 4 bases and J 6 bases, leaving 12 bases between the germline ends. The CDR3 totals 13 residues. Sequenced by immunoSEQ multiplex PCR; TCRdb stores in-frame clones only, minus some. The sample contains around 23,000 clones, approximately 72% of which appear only once. Sequenced material: CD4+ T cells from PBMCs, cultured in vitro. The rearrangement uses TRBV12-3 or TRBV12-4 and TRBJ1-1; D is perhaps TRBD1 (5 bases). This clonotype was obtained from a human donor in good health. The CDR3 sequence is CASSSDSPSEAFF. The CDR3 DNA follows: TGTGCCAGCAGTTCAGACAGCCCGTCTGAAGCTTTCTTT.